These 22 T cell receptor beta chains share one sample of origin, sequenced in a study of response to subunit inactivated influenza vaccine. TCRdb reanalysed the RT-PCR reads using MiXCR and keeps one entry per CDR3 protein. The top ten clones hold 6.5% to 8.5% of a sample with 650,000 to 800,000 distinct CDR3 sequences, roughly 14% of them seen once. Sequencing used PBMCs from blood, obtained approximately 15 days before vaccination. These receptor sequences come from a man aged 45-60 years who received an inactivated influenza vaccine.

This clonotype was found a few times. The chain is built from TRBV6-4 and TRBJ1-5, with 8 bases that match TRBD1. V trimming: 9 bases; J trimming: 0 bases; junction bases outside the gene matches: 1. The V gene's germline CDR1 is MRHNA and CDR2 SNTAGT. The CDR3 is 13 residues long. The CDR3 DNA reads TGTGCCAGGACAGGGGATAGCAATCAGCCCCAGCATTTT. Encoded protein: CARTGDSNQPQHF.

This clonotype was seen a single time. V gene TRBV15 combines with J gene TRBJ1-4, with TRBD1 as a possible D gene (5 bases). Germline values: CDR1 LNHNV, CDR2 YYDKDF (reference sequence). This CDR3 comprises 15 residues. V gave up 1 base and J gave up 7 bases, with 13 bases separating them. In nucleotides, the CDR3 is TGTGCCACCAGCAGAGGGGCCAAGAGGGGTGAAAAACTGTTTTTT. This codes for CATSRGAKRGEKLFF.

This clonotype was detected only a few times. This chain joins TRBV20-1 and TRBJ2-3; 11 bases fit TRBD2. Germline V gives CDR1 DFQATT, CDR2 SNEGSKA (reference sequence). V was clipped by 3 bases and J by 0 bases; unmatched bases: 5. CDR3 length: 16 residues. CDR3 nucleotide sequence: TGCAGTGCTAGTAGTCTAGCGGGGGGTAGCACAGATACGCAGTATTTT. Amino acid sequence: CSASSLAGGSTDTQYF.

A few counts support this clonotype. The chain joins TRBV6-2 or TRBV6-3 to TRBJ1-1, with unresolved D. V was clipped by 0 bases and J by 3 bases, with 11 bases between them. The CDR3 length is 15 residues. The V gene's germline CDR1 is MNHEY and CDR2 SVGEGT. The CDR3 coding sequence is TGTGCCAGCAGTTACTCGAGTACCAGACACACTGAAGCTTTCTTT. Its translation is CASSYSSTRHTEAFF.

In this sample, this clonotype turned up many times. The rearrangement uses TRBV5-1 and TRBJ2-7; D is unclear. This CDR3 spans 14 amino acids. V lost 4 bases and J 2 bases, leaving 13 bases between the germline ends. Germline V gene lookup returns CDR1 SGHRS and CDR2 YFSETQ. Written as DNA, the CDR3 is TGCGCCAGCAGCCAAGATGGGCCTCCCTACGAGCAGTACTTC. Its translation: CASSQDGPPYEQYF.

This clonotype was counted many times. This rearrangement joins TRBV20-1 to TRBJ1-1, with D possibly TRBD1 on 6 matching bases. Trimming cost V 4 bases and J 4 bases, with 16 bases left between them. CDR3 length: 14 amino acids. The V gene's germline CDR1 is DFQATT and CDR2 SNEGSKA (reference sequence). In DNA form, the CDR3 reads TGCAGTGCTAACATCCAGGGGATTGGCACTGAAGCTTTCTTT. The encoded protein is CSANIQGIGTEAFF.

Many counts were recorded for this clonotype. The chain uses TRBV12-3 or TRBV12-4 and TRBJ2-1; D uncertain. Trimming left V 0 bases short and J 1 base short, with 4 bases between. The CDR3 contains 14 residues. The CDR3 sequence is CASSLAASYNEQFF. For the CDR3, the DNA is TGTGCCAGCAGTTTAGCGGCTTCCTACAATGAGCAGTTCTTC.

This rearrangement joins TRBV24-1 to TRBJ1-5; 11 bases map to TRBD1. J lost 11 bases, V lost 4 bases, and 6 bases had no gene match. The CDR3 consists of 14 residues. Per germline, CDR1 KGHDR and CDR2 SFDVKD. The DNA of the CDR3 is TGTGCCACCAGTGAATCCGGGACAGGGGGAGCCCAGCATTTT. As protein: CATSESGTGGAQHF.

The chain employs TRBV27 and TRBJ2-1; 10 bases agree with TRBD2. The germline V gene has CDR1 MNHEY and CDR2 SMNVEV (reference sequence). J lost 5 bases, V lost 4 bases, and 5 bases had no gene match. There are 15 residues in the CDR3. In nucleotides, the CDR3 is TGTGCCAGCAGTTACCCGGGACTAGCGCACAATGAGCAGTTCTTC. It is translated as CASSYPGLAHNEQFF.

This clonotype appeared a few times. V usage is TRBV20-1 and J usage is TRBJ2-1, with D perhaps TRBD2 (6 bases). Germline CDR1 is DFQATT and CDR2 is SNEGSKA (reference sequence). This CDR3 has 14 amino acids. Trimming left V 6 bases short and J 2 bases short, with 14 bases between. CDR3 protein: CSAIWRGTYNEQFF. As DNA, the CDR3 is TGCAGTGCGATTTGGAGGGGAACCTACAATGAGCAGTTCTTC.

This clonotype has more than one count but fewer than ten. V gene TRBV9 combines with J gene TRBJ2-3; a weak D match, TRBD2 (5 bases). Trimming cost V 2 bases and J 0 bases, with 10 bases left between them. The CDR3 contains 15 residues. Germline values: CDR1 SGDLS, CDR2 YYNGEE. The CDR3 coding sequence is TGTGCCAGCAGCGTTTACGGGATCAGCACAGATACGCAGTATTTT. Translated, it gives CASSVYGISTDTQYF.

CDR3 nucleotides: TGTGCCAGCATGTCCGGGACGACGTTCTCTGGGGCCAACGTCCTGACTTTC. Amino acids: CASMSGTTFSGANVLTF. This rearrangement joins TRBV28 to TRBJ2-6; TRBD1 or TRBD2 may be the D gene (5 bases each). V was shortened by 7 bases and J by 0 bases, with 16 bases between the two germline ends. The CDR3 sequence is 17 residues long. From germline, CDR1 is MDHEN and CDR2 SYDVKM. Looking up the rest from reference TRBV28 and TRBJ2-6 gives the full variable domain: DVKVTQSSRYLVKRTGEKVFLECVQDMDHENMFWYRQDPGLGLRLIYFSYDVKMKEKGDIPEGYSVSREKKERFSLILESASTNQTSMYLCASMSGTTFSGANVLTFGAGSRLTVL.

This clonotype was observed at least ten times. The J gene is TRBJ2-1, the V gene TRBV7-9, with a possible D match to TRBD1 (5 bases). V lost 1 base to trimming and J lost 3 bases, with 10 bases between them. This CDR3 has 15 amino acids. Germline CDR1 SEHNR, CDR2 FQNEAQ (reference sequence). For the CDR3, the DNA is TGTGCCAGCAGCTTAGGGGTCAGGGTCTACAATGAGCAGTTCTTC. Protein sequence: CASSLGVRVYNEQFF.

This clonotype has only a few counts. CDR3 in amino acids: CASSFLIKNAGDTSYEQYF. The CDR3 DNA reads TGTGCCAGCAGCTTCCTAATTAAAAACGCGGGGGACACCTCCTACGAGCAGTACTTC. The chain couples TRBV3-1 to TRBJ2-7, with D possibly being TRBD2 (7 bases). Trimming took off 5 bases at V and 0 bases at J, with 26 bases between the two ends. CDR3 length: 19 amino acids. CDR1 is LGHDT and CDR2 is YNNKEL in the germline V gene (reference sequence).

DNA for the CDR3: TGTGCCAGCAGCATCGTAGGGGGTGAGCAGTTCTTC. Translation gives CASSIVGGEQFF. The chain is built from TRBV5-5 and TRBJ2-1; D may be TRBD1 (6 bases). Germline-derived CDR1 and CDR2 are SGHKS and YYEKEE (reference sequence). Trimming removed 4 bases from V and 9 bases from J, with 11 bases in between. This CDR3 is built from 12 residues.

V gene TRBV4-2 combines with J gene TRBJ2-1; 8 bases are a match to TRBD1. Losses at the gene ends were 6 bases for V and 5 bases for J; bases not matched to a gene: 9. Germline lookup yields CDR1 LGHNA and CDR2 YNFKEQ. The CDR3 contains 15 residues. The CDR3 DNA sequence: TGTGCCAGCAGTCAGGCCGGGACAGGTAACAATGAGCAGTTCTTC. Translated: CASSQAGTGNNEQFF.

A few counts support this clonotype. The rearrangement links TRBV24-1 to TRBJ2-2, with unresolved D. CDR3 length: 16 amino acids. The germline V gene has CDR1 KGHDR and CDR2 SFDVKD. The V end lost 5 bases, the J end lost 4 bases, and 16 bases lay between the germline ends. CDR3 DNA sequence: TGTGCCACCAGTGTCGAAGGCCAGCGAACCACCGGGGAGCTGTTTTTT. Translation: CATSVEGQRTTGELFF.

The V and J genes are TRBV15 and TRBJ2-1; D is unclear. Trimming left V 4 bases short and J 10 bases short, with 20 bases between. The CDR3 contains 15 residues. CDR1 is LNHNV and CDR2 is YYDKDF in the germline V gene (reference sequence). Written as DNA, the CDR3 is TGTGCCACCAGCAACCACATGGTTGCCTCCCGCGAGCAGTTCTTC. Amino acid sequence: CATSNHMVASREQFF.

The chain combines TRBV6-2 or TRBV6-3 with TRBJ1-4, with 11 positions matching TRBD1. V dropped 10 bases and J dropped 0; count of bases not matched to a gene: 4. This CDR3 is built from 15 residues. Per the germline V gene, CDR1 is MNHEY and CDR2 is SVGEGT. CDR3 in amino acids: CATGQGATTNEKLFF. CDR3 DNA: TGTGCCACCGGACAGGGGGCGACAACTAATGAAAAACTGTTTTTT.

This clonotype was seen a few times. This chain joins TRBV18 and TRBJ2-3; D gene ambiguous. Germline CDR1 and CDR2: KGHSH and LQKENI. V gave up 1 base and J gave up 3 bases, with 5 bases separating them. The CDR3 sequence is 13 residues long. CDR3 nucleotides: TGTGCCAGCTCACCACAGTTTACAGATACGCAGTATTTT. Translating it yields CASSPQFTDTQYF.

This clonotype appeared many times. The chain uses TRBV6-2 or TRBV6-3 and TRBJ1-1; D uncertain. Deletions cut 2 bases from V and 1 base from J, with 11 bases between. The CDR3 consists of 15 residues. Germline assignment: CDR1 MNHEY and CDR2 SVGEGT. CDR3 residues: CASSYDSEGNTEAFF. The CDR3, as DNA: TGTGCCAGCAGTTACGACTCCGAGGGGAACACTGAAGCTTTCTTT.

This clonotype came up many times. The chain carries TRBV12-3 or TRBV12-4 and TRBJ2-2, with D unresolved. Trimming stripped 7 bases from V and 7 bases from J, with 7 bases between. This CDR3 has 11 residues. The CDR3, as DNA: TGTGCCAGCATTCTCCACGGGGAGCTGTTTTTT. Translated: CASILHGELFF.